This is a list of T cell receptor beta chains from one sample in a study of T cell responses to AZD1222 COVID-19 vaccine. Sequenced by immunoSEQ multiplex PCR; TCRdb stores in-frame clones only, minus some. The repertoire includes roughly 140,000 clones, around 88% of them detected once, and roughly 2% sits in the top ten. The source was peripheral blood, collected on day 0 of AZD1222 vaccination. Source of these receptors: an adult in good health. Both conserved end residues are part of each CDR3. The D gene is left open where the match is weak. A clone size is listed for some rows: how often the clone was seen (once, few, many), or a class if it is expanded.

TRBJ2-1	.	.	TRBV27	CASSLAGSYNEQFF	TGTGCCAGCAGTTTAGCGGGCTCCTACAATGAGCAGTTCTTC
TRBJ2-7	.	.	TRBV11-2	CASSLVVSYEQYF	TGTGCCAGCAGCTTAGTCGTCTCCTACGAGCAGTACTTC
TRBJ2-3	TRBD2	.	TRBV27	CASSFFGAGGHTDTQYF	TGTGCCAGCAGTTTTTTTGGGGCGGGAGGGCACACAGATACGCAGTATTTT
TRBJ2-3	TRBD1	.	TRBV11-3	CASSLGSGGQGAPDTQYF	TGTGCCAGCAGCTTAGGAAGTGGGGGACAGGGGGCCCCAGATACGCAGTATTTT
TRBJ2-1	TRBD1	.	TRBV6-5	CASTPGGKGEQFF	TGTGCCAGCACCCCAGGGGGCAAGGGTGAGCAGTTCTTC
TRBJ1-5	.	few	TRBV28	CATTWGSNQPQHF	TGTGCCACCACCTGGGGGAGCAATCAGCCCCAGCATTTT
TRBJ2-7	TRBD1	.	TRBV7-8	CASSLSGQGRYEQYF	TGTGCCAGCAGCTTATCAGGACAGGGACGCTACGAGCAGTACTTC
TRBJ1-1	.	.	TRBV6-5	CASSYTGSEAFF	TGTGCCAGCAGTTACACAGGTTCTGAAGCTTTCTTT
TRBJ2-5	TRBD1	.	TRBV5-1	CASRVGTGGETQYF	TGCGCCAGCAGGGTCGGGACAGGGGGTGAGACCCAGTACTTC
TRBJ1-3	TRBD1	.	TRBV28	CASSLPTTGTTTPLGNTIYF	TGTGCCAGCAGTTTACCTACGACAGGGACCACCACCCCTCTTGGAAACACCATATATTTT
TRBJ2-1	.	.	TRBV4-3	CASSQDLGTGSNEQFF	TGCGCCAGCAGCCAAGATCTAGGGACTGGGTCAAATGAGCAGTTCTTC
TRBJ2-7	TRBD2	.	TRBV6-5	CASVRLAGVYEQYF	TGTGCCAGCGTGAGGCTAGCGGGAGTCTACGAGCAGTACTTC
TRBJ1-5	.	.	TRBV19	CASSSPWGRSNQPQHF	TGTGCCAGTAGTTCCCCATGGGGACGGAGCAATCAGCCCCAGCATTTT
TRBJ2-7	.	.	TRBV11-1	CASSLAESAGEQYF	TGTGCCAGCAGCTTAGCCGAGTCTGCGGGTGAGCAGTACTTC
TRBJ1-4	.	.	TRBV19	CASRPRGEKLFF	TGTGCCAGTAGGCCTCGAGGGGAAAAACTGTTTTTT
TRBJ1-5	TRBD1	.	TRBV19	CASTEQGSREPQHF	TGTGCCAGTACCGAACAGGGGAGTAGGGAGCCCCAGCATTTT
TRBJ2-7	TRBD2	.	TRBV19	CASTPTSGFYEQYF	TGTGCCAGTACTCCGACTAGCGGTTTTTACGAGCAGTACTTC
TRBJ2-7	.	.	TRBV4-3	CASSQDRVRFAYEQYF	TGCGCCAGCAGCCAAGATCGTGTTCGTTTCGCCTACGAGCAGTACTTC
TRBJ2-2	TRBD2	.	TRBV7-2	CASSPQLAGHTGELFF	TGTGCCAGCAGCCCCCAACTAGCGGGGCACACCGGGGAGCTGTTTTTT
TRBJ2-7	.	.	TRBV19	CASSIIQGSGYEQYF	TGTGCCAGTAGTATAATCCAGGGATCAGGCTACGAGCAGTACTTC
TRBJ2-7	TRBD2	.	TRBV10-3	CAISVIPGLDALEQYF	TGTGCCATCAGCGTAATTCCGGGACTAGATGCCCTCGAGCAGTACTTC
TRBJ2-1	.	.	TRBV7-6	CASSLADSPNEQFF	TGTGCCAGCAGCTTAGCTGACAGTCCGAATGAGCAGTTCTTC
TRBJ1-3	TRBD1	.	TRBV11-3	CASSSDRPGNTIYF	TGTGCCAGCAGTTCGGACAGGCCTGGAAACACCATATATTTT
TRBJ2-7	TRBD2	once	TRBV5-4	CASSKTPLAGTYEQYF	TGTGCCAGCAGCAAAACCCCGCTAGCGGGAACCTACGAGCAGTACTTC
TRBJ2-7	TRBD2	.	TRBV11-2	CASSFQAGGPGEQYF	TGTGCCAGCAGCTTTCAAGCGGGAGGGCCGGGTGAGCAGTACTTC
TRBJ2-1	.	.	TRBV6-2/TRBV6-3	CASSYSFPRYNEQFF	TGTGCCAGCAGTTACTCGTTCCCGCGCTACAATGAGCAGTTCTTC
TRBJ1-5	.	once	TRBV27	CASSPSEGEREPQHF	TGTGCCAGCAGCCCCTCGGAGGGGGAGAGAGAGCCCCAGCATTTT
TRBJ2-7	TRBD1	.	TRBV9	CASSVSTGVSSYEQYF	TGTGCCAGCAGCGTATCGACAGGGGTCAGTTCCTACGAGCAGTACTTC
TRBJ2-1	.	once	TRBV19	CASTSGGHYNEQFF	TGTGCCAGTACCTCCGGAGGACACTACAATGAGCAGTTCTTC
TRBJ1-2	.	.	TRBV7-3	CASSSKTGYGYTF	TGTGCCAGCAGCTCTAAGACAGGCTATGGCTACACCTTC
TRBJ2-2	.	.	TRBV7-9	CASSLQGTGELFF	TGTGCCAGCAGCTTACAGGGAACCGGGGAGCTGTTTTTT
TRBJ2-5	.	.	TRBV12-2	CASRLGARHQETQYF	TGTGCAAGTCGCTTAGGCGCCCGGCACCAAGAGACCCAGTACTTC
TRBJ1-2	.	.	TRBV28	CASSFTAIVPSF	TGTGCCAGCAGTTTTACAGCCATTGTACCCTCCTTC
TRBJ2-7	TRBD1	.	TRBV29-1	CSVGGGTGDYEQYF	TGCAGCGTTGGGGGCGGGACAGGGGATTACGAGCAGTACTTC
TRBJ2-1	TRBD1	.	TRBV19	CASSIKRPGQGWINEQFF	TGTGCCAGTAGTATTAAAAGGCCGGGACAGGGATGGATCAATGAGCAGTTCTTC
TRBJ1-2	TRBD1	.	TRBV5-4	CASSLVGTGDYGYTF	TGTGCCAGCAGCTTGGTCGGGACAGGGGACTATGGCTACACCTTC